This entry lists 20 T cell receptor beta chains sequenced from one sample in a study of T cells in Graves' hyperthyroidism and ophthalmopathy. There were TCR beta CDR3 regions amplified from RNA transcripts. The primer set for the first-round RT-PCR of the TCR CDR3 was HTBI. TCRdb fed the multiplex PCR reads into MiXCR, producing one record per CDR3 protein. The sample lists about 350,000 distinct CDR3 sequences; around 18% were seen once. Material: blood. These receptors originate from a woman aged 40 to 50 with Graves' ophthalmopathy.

CDR3 protein: CASSLVPGDYGYTF. The CDR3 DNA reads TGTGCCAGCAGTTTAGTCCCAGGGGACTATGGCTACACCTTC. This chain uses TRBV12-3 or TRBV12-4 with TRBJ1-2; possibly TRBD1 for D (6 bases). This CDR3 is built from 14 residues. The V end was cut by 1 base, the J end by 3 bases, with 9 bases between.

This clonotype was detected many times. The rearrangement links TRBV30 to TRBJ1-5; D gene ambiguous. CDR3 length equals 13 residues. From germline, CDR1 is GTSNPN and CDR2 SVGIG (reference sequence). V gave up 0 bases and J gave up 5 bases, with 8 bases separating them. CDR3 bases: TGTGCCTGGAGTGTACGCGGGGATCAGCCCCAGCATTTT. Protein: CAWSVRGDQPQHF. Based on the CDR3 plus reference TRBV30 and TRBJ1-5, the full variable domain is SQTIHQWPATLVQPVGSPLSLECTVEGTSNPNLYWYRQAAGRGLQLLFYSVGIGQISSEVPQNLSASRPQDRQFILSSKKLLLSDSGFYLCAWSVRGDQPQHFGDGTRLSIL.

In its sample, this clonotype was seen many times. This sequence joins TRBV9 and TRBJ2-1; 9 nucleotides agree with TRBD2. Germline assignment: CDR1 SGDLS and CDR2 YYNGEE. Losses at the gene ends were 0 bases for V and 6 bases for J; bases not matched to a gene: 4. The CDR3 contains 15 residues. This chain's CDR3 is CASSVAASGINEQFF. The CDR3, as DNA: TGTGCCAGCAGCGTAGCGGCTAGCGGGATCAATGAGCAGTTCTTC.

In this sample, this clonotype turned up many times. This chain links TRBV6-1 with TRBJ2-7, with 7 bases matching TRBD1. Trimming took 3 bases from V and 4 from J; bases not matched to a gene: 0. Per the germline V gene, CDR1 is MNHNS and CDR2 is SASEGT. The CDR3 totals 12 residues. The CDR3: CASSETGYEQYF. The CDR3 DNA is TGTGCCAGCAGTGAGACAGGGTACGAGCAGTACTTC.

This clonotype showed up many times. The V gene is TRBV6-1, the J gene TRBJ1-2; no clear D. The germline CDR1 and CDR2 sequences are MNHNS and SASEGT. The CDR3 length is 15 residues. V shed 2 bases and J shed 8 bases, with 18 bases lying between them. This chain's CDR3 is CASSELTEGSGGYTF. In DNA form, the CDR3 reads TGTGCCAGCAGTGAATTGACGGAGGGTTCCGGCGGCTACACCTTC.

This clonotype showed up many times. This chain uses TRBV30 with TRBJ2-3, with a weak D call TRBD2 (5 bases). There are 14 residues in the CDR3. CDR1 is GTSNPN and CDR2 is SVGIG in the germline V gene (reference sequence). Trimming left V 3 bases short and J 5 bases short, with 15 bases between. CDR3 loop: CAWRMGSVRDTQYF. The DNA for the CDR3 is TGTGCCTGGAGGATGGGTAGCGTTAGAGATACGCAGTATTTT.

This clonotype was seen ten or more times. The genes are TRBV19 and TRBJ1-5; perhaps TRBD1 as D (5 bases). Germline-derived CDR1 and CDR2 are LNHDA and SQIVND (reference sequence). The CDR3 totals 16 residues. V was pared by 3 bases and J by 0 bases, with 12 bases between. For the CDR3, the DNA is TGTGCCAGTAGTATTTCCGCGGGGGATAGCAATCAGCCCCAGCATTTT. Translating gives CASSISAGDSNQPQHF.

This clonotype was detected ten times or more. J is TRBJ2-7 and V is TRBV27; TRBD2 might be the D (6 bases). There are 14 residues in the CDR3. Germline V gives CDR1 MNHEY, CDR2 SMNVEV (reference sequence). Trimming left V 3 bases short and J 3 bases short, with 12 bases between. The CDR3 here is CASSFTREDYEQYF. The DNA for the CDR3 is TGTGCCAGCAGTTTTACCAGGGAGGACTACGAGCAGTACTTC.

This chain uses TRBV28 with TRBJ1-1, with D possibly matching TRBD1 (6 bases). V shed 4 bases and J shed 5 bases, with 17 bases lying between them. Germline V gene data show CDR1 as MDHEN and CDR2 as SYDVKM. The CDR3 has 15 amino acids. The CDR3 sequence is CASSSLGGARTEAFF. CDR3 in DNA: TGTGCCAGCAGTTCCCTAGGGGGTGCCCGGACTGAAGCTTTCTTT. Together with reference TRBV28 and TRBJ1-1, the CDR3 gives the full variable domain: DVKVTQSSRYLVKRTGEKVFLECVQDMDHENMFWYRQDPGLGLRLIYFSYDVKMKEKGDIPEGYSVSREKKERFSLILESASTNQTSMYLCASSSLGGARTEAFFGQGTRLTVV.

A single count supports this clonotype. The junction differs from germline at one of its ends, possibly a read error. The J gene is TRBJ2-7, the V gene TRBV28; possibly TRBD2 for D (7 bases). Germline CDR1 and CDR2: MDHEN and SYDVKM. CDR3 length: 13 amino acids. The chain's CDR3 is CASSRGAGVEQYF. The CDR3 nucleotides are TGTGCCAGCAGTCGGGGGGCAGGGGTCGAGCAATACTTC.

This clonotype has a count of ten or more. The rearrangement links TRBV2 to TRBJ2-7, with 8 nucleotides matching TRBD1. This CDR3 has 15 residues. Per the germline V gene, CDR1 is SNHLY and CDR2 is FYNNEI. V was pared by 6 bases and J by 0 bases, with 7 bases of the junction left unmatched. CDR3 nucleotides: TGTGCCAGCAGCCATGACAGGGGCGACTCCTACGAGCAGTACTTC. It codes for CASSHDRGDSYEQYF.

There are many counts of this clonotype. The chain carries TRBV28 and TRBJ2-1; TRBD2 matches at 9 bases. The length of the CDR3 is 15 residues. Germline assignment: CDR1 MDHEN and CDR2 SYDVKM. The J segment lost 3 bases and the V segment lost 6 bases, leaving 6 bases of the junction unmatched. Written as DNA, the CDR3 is TGTGCCAGCAGGTCCGGGACTAGCAGCTACAATGAGCAGTTCTTC. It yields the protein CASRSGTSSYNEQFF.

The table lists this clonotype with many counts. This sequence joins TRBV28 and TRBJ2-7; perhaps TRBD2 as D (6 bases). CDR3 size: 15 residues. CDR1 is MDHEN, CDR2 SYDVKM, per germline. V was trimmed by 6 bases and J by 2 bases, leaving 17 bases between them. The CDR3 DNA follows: TGTGCCAGCAGAATACCTAGCGACCTCACCTACGAGCAGTACTTC. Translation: CASRIPSDLTYEQYF. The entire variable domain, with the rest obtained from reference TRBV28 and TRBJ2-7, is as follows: DVKVTQSSRYLVKRTGEKVFLECVQDMDHENMFWYRQDPGLGLRLIYFSYDVKMKEKGDIPEGYSVSREKKERFSLILESASTNQTSMYLCASRIPSDLTYEQYFGPGTRLTVT.

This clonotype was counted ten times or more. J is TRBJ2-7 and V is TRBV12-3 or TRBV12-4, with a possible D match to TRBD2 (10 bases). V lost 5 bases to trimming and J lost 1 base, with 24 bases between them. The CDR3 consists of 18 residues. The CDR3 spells CASSKGQGLAGVSYEQYF. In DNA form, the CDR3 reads TGTGCCAGCAGTAAAGGACAGGGGCTAGCGGGAGTTTCCTACGAGCAGTACTTC.

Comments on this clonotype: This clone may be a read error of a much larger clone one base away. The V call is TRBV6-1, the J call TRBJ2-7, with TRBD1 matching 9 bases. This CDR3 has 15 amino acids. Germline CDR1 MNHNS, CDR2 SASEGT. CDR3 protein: CTSRPWTGDFSEQYF. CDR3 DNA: TGTACCAGCAGACCCTGGACAGGGGACTTCTCCGAGCAGTACTTC.

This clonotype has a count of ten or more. CDR3 residues: CASKIGGGNTEAFF. The CDR3 coding sequence is TGTGCCAGCAAGATAGGGGGAGGGAACACTGAAGCTTTCTTT. The V call is TRBV27, the J call TRBJ1-1; tentatively, D is TRBD1 (6 bases). Trimming stripped 7 bases from V and 1 base from J, with 13 bases between. The CDR3 runs 14 residues. Germline CDR1 MNHEY, CDR2 SMNVEV (reference sequence).

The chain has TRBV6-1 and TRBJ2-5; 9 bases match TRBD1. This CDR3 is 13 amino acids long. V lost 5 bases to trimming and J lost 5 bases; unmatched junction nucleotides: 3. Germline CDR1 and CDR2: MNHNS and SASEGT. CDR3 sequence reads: CASSTGGWETQYF. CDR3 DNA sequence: TGTGCCAGCAGTACAGGGGGCTGGGAGACCCAGTACTTC.

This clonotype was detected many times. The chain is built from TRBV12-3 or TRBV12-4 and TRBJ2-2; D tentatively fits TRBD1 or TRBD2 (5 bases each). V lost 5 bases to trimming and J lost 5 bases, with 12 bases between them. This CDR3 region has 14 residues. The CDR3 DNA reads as TGTGCCAGCAGTAGCCTCGAGGGGACCGGGGAGCTGTTTTTT. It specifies CASSSLEGTGELFF.

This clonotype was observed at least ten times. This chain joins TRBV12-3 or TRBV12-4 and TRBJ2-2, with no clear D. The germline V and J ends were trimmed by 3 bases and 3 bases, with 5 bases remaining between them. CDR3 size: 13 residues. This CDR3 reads CASSLGDTGELFF. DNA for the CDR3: TGTGCCAGCAGTTTGGGCGACACCGGGGAGCTGTTTTTT.

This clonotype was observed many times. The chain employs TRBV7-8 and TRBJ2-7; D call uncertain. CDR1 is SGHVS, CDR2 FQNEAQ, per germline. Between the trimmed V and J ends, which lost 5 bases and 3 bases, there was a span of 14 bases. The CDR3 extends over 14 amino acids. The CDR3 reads CASSPRTESYEQYF. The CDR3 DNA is TGTGCCAGCAGCCCCAGGACGGAAAGCTACGAGCAGTACTTC.